These T cell receptor beta chains were read from a single sample in a study of cytomegalovirus exposure and HLA in healthy donors. TCRdb's table, derived via immunoSEQ multiplex PCR, lists solely in-frame clones and lacks some. In the table there are 150,000 to 200,000 clones, around three quarters of which are singletons. The specimen sequenced was PBMCs. These receptors were obtained from a man younger than 40 in good health and CMV-seronegative. Each CDR3 is given with its conserved first and last residue. A D gene is named only where the DNA matches it firmly. Clone size is stated in some rows and not others, as once, few, many or a class when expanded.

cdr3_nt | cdr3_aa | v_call | d_call | clone_size | j_call
TGTGCCAGTAGTATACAGGGACTGAGACAGTTCTTC | CASSIQGLRQFF | TRBV19 | . | . | TRBJ2-1
TGTGCCAGCAGCCAAGATAGTTCTAAGCGACCCTTAGGGGAGCTGTTTTTT | CASSQDSSKRPLGELFF | TRBV14 | . | . | TRBJ2-2
TGTGCCAGCAGCCGTAGCAGACTAGCGGGAGGGATCTACGGGGAGCTGTTTTTT | CASSRSRLAGGIYGELFF | TRBV28 | TRBD2 | . | TRBJ2-2
TGCGCCAGCAGCCAAGAAACAGGGAGCGCGAACACCGGGGAGCTGTTTTTT | CASSQETGSANTGELFF | TRBV4-1 | . | . | TRBJ2-2
TGTGCCAGCAGTTCAACAGGGTCTACCTACGAGCAGTACTTC | CASSSTGSTYEQYF | TRBV27 | . | . | TRBJ2-7
TGCAGCGCTAAATTCCGGGACAGGGGGTTTGAAAAACTGTTTTTT | CSAKFRDRGFEKLFF | TRBV29-1 | TRBD1 | few | TRBJ1-4
TGTGCCAGCAGCCAAGGACTAGCGGGAGGGTATGAGCAGTTCTTC | CASSQGLAGGYEQFF | TRBV4-2 | TRBD2 | . | TRBJ2-1
TGTGCCAGCAGCCTACTACCAATCTCCTACGAGCAGTACTTC | CASSLLPISYEQYF | TRBV13 | . | . | TRBJ2-7
TGTGCCAGCAGCCTCCGGGGGGGAAACACTGAAGCTTTCTTT | CASSLRGGNTEAFF | TRBV6-6 | . | . | TRBJ1-1
TGTGCCAGCAGTGAGGAGACAGGCCGCATGAACACTGAAGCTTTCTTT | CASSEETGRMNTEAFF | TRBV2 | . | . | TRBJ1-1
TGTGCCAGCAGTCCCTTTCCCACTGAAGCTTTCTTT | CASSPFPTEAFF | TRBV2 | . | once | TRBJ1-1
TGCGCCAGCACTGGGGTAGCGGGATACAATGAGCAGTTCTTC | CASTGVAGYNEQFF | TRBV10-2 | TRBD2 | . | TRBJ2-1
TGTGCCAGCAGCGTAGGGGATCAAGGGGGCTTAAGAGAGACCCAGTACTTC | CASSVGDQGGLRETQYF | TRBV9 | TRBD1 | . | TRBJ2-5
TGTGCCAGCGGCCGGGACAACCAGCACTTC | CASGRDNQHF | TRBV27 | . | . | TRBJ2-5
TGTGCCAGCAGTGATTTCGCCGGCTATGGCTACACCTTC | CASSDFAGYGYTF | TRBV6-1 | . | once | TRBJ1-2
TGTGCCAGCAGCTTGGCCGGGGAAGTCTCCTACAATGAGCAGTTCTTC | CASSLAGEVSYNEQFF | TRBV5-4 | . | . | TRBJ2-1
TGTGCCAGCAGCCCAGGGTCTGGAAACACCATATATTTT | CASSPGSGNTIYF | TRBV7-9 | . | . | TRBJ1-3
TGTGCCAGCATGGACCCTAACAGGGGCTACGAGCAGTACTTC | CASMDPNRGYEQYF | TRBV7-3 | TRBD1 | . | TRBJ2-7
TGCGCCAGCAGAAATCCACAGGGTAATGTTTCACCCCTCCACTTT | CASRNPQGNVSPLHF | TRBV5-1 | . | . | TRBJ1-6
TGTGCCAGCAGTGCGACAGGGGACACTGAAGCTTTCTTT | CASSATGDTEAFF | TRBV6-4 | TRBD1 | . | TRBJ1-1
TGTGCCAGCAGTACGACTAGCGGGAGGCAAGAGACCCAGTACTTC | CASSTTSGRQETQYF | TRBV28 | TRBD2 | few | TRBJ2-5
TGCGCCACCGGAGCGCGGGTATACAATGAGCAGTTCTTC | CATGARVYNEQFF | TRBV10-2 | . | . | TRBJ2-1
TGTGCCAGCGGGCCCTACGGAGATACGCAGTATTTT | CASGPYGDTQYF | TRBV2 | . | . | TRBJ2-3
TGTGCCAGCAGCTTTCAGGGGACTGAAGCTTTCTTT | CASSFQGTEAFF | TRBV7-9 | . | few | TRBJ1-1
TGTGCCAGTAGTCACAGGGGCAGTCCCTATGGCTACACCTTC | CASSHRGSPYGYTF | TRBV19 | TRBD1 | few | TRBJ1-2
TGTGCCAGCAGCGTGGTTCTCGGGAACACTGAAGCTTTCTTT | CASSVVLGNTEAFF | TRBV9 | . | . | TRBJ1-1
TGTGCCAGCAGTTACACAGGCCGCACCTACGAGCAGTACTTC | CASSYTGRTYEQYF | TRBV6-5 | . | . | TRBJ2-7